This note documents a single TCR beta chain sequence. The antigen remains undetermined. This entry comes from a study of Tregs in tolerant kidney transplant recipients. V dropped 8 bases and J dropped 2 bases, with 19 bases sitting between them. The germline V gene has CDR1 MDHEN and CDR2 SYDVKM. The CDR3 contains 15 residues. Unstimulated Tregs (CD4+CD25+CD127-) and CD4+CD25- non-Tregs were sorted from PBMCs. Study conclusions and caveats: Some patients' samples used different primers over time, so nucleotide sequences weren't comparable. The small number of patients limits these findings pending further validation. Tregs expanded with activated donor B cells seemed most donor-specific.

Assay used: immunoSEQ multiplex PCR; TCRdb lists only in-frame clones, some missing. The table has 69,000 or so clones, about 88% seen once. This TCR was recovered from a human donor who received a combined kidney and bone marrow transplant. This chain uses TRBV28 with TRBJ2-7, with D perhaps TRBD2 (7 bases). The sample was CD4+ T cells from blood, taken before the transplant. The CDR3 spells CASVEGGRDPYEQYF. The CDR3 nucleotides are TGTGCCAGCGTCGAGGGGGGGAGGGATCCCTACGAGCAGTACTTC.